This T cell receptor beta chain was sequenced in a study of T cells after yellow fever vaccination. Overall study context: Preparation of fractions with low cell numbers was performed using SMART-Seq v4 Ultra Low Input. Study outcomes and limitations: Reappearing after the booster were most of the clones from primary vaccination (approximately 96% CD4, 85% to 90% CD8).

The 5'RACE template-switching step produced TCR cDNA and added a universal primer site and UMIs. MiXCR was run by TCRdb on the 5' RACE reads, yielding one entry per CDR3 protein. Of around 590,000 distinct CDR3 sequences in the sample, approximately 13% were seen once. This clonotype occurred a few times. No antigen is known for it. The CDR3 has 11 residues. Trimming took off 5 bases at V and 7 bases at J, with 9 bases between the two ends. CDR1 and CDR2 from the germline V gene are DFQATT and SNEGSKA (reference sequence). The receptor comes from a young man who received the YFV17D yellow fever vaccine. This specimen consisted of PBMCs, obtained on the day of the yellow fever booster vaccination. The chain links TRBV20-1 to TRBJ1-5; D remains unclear. The CDR3 coding sequence is TGCAGTGCTGGTGGTGACCAGCCCCAGCATTTT. Translating it yields CSAGGDQPQHF.